Following are 15 T cell receptor beta chains from one sample sequenced in a study of cytomegalovirus exposure and HLA in healthy donors. Primers for the PCR totalled 60 Vbeta and 13 Jbeta. Only in-frame clones appear in the TCRdb table, and some are missing; sequencing was by immunoSEQ multiplex PCR. The profile shows approximately 210,000 clones, roughly 83% of them singletons. The sequenced sample consisted of PBMCs. The receptors were sampled from a woman aged 45-60 years in good health and CMV-seronegative.

The V call is TRBV11-2, the J call TRBJ2-7, with TRBD2 matching 8 bases. Germline V gene sequence: CDR1 SGHAT, CDR2 FQNNGV. J lost 0 bases, V lost 1 base, and 2 bases had no gene match. The CDR3 is made up of 15 amino acids. The CDR3 reads CASSLAGGISYEQYF. The CDR3 DNA reads as TGTGCCAGCAGCTTAGCGGGGGGGATCTCCTACGAGCAGTACTTC.

The chain links TRBV15 to TRBJ1-1, with 12 bases lining up with TRBD1. The germline V gene encodes CDR1 LNHNV and CDR2 YYDKDF (reference sequence). V shed 9 bases and J 4 bases; nucleotides not matched to a gene: 0. CDR3 size: 12 residues. The CDR3 protein is CATGQGATEAFF. The DNA for the CDR3 is TGTGCCACGGGACAGGGGGCCACTGAAGCTTTCTTT.

This chain uses TRBV5-4 with TRBJ2-7; possibly TRBD2 for D (5 bases). Trimming took off 4 bases at V and 6 bases at J, with 14 bases between the two ends. The CDR3 is 13 residues long. CDR1 and CDR2 from the germline V gene are SGHNT and YYREEE (reference sequence). CDR3 nucleotides: TGTGCCAGCAGCGGGTCAGGTGCGGGCGAGCAGTACTTC. This sequence encodes CASSGSGAGEQYF.

The rearrangement uses TRBV7-3 and TRBJ2-7, with 11 bases identical to TRBD1. Per the germline V gene, CDR1 is SGHTA and CDR2 is FQGTGA. This CDR3 contains 15 residues. V shed 5 bases and J 5 bases; nucleotides not matched to a gene: 8. This CDR3 is CASSRGTGGVDEQYF. The CDR3 DNA follows: TGTGCCAGCAGCCGAGGGACAGGGGGAGTAGACGAGCAGTACTTC.

J is TRBJ1-2 and V is TRBV7-2, with TRBD1 as a possible D gene (5 bases). V lost 5 bases and J 2 bases, leaving 15 bases between the germline ends. Germline-derived CDR1 and CDR2 are SGHTA and FQGNSA. CDR3 length: 15 amino acids. The CDR3 reads CASSQGAGINYGYTF. The CDR3 bases are TGTGCCAGCAGCCAAGGGGCAGGGATCAACTATGGCTACACCTTC. Variable domain in full (rest from reference TRBV7-2 and TRBJ1-2): GAGVSQSPSNKVTEKGKDVELRCDPISGHTALYWYRQSLGQGLEFLIYFQGNSAPDKSGLPSDRFSAERTGGSVSTLTIQRTQQEDSAVYLCASSQGAGINYGYTFGSGTRLTVV.

The chain has TRBV6-4 and TRBJ2-3; 8 bases fit TRBD2. The CDR3 is 14 residues long. Germline V gives CDR1 MRHNA, CDR2 SNTAGT. Unmatched junction bases numbered 8, after V lost 8 bases and J lost 4 bases. CDR3 sequence (DNA): TGTGCCAGCGGCCACGGGAGGGAGTCAGATACGCAGTATTTT. Encoded protein: CASGHGRESDTQYF.

The V gene is TRBV6-5, the J gene TRBJ1-2; 7 positions match TRBD1. CDR1 MNHEY and CDR2 SVGAGI come from the germline V gene. V shed 6 bases and J 7 bases; nucleotides not matched to a gene: 8. The CDR3 totals 13 residues. The CDR3 protein is CASRPDRAGGYTF. In nucleotides, the CDR3 is TGTGCCAGCAGACCCGACAGGGCGGGTGGCTACACCTTC.

The V call is TRBV7-2, the J call TRBJ1-2; D possibly corresponds to TRBD1 (5 bases). This CDR3 contains 13 residues. The germline gives CDR1 SGHTA, CDR2 FQGNSA. The V and J ends lost 2 bases and 8 bases respectively, with 12 bases between them. The CDR3: CASSLSRQGGYTF. In DNA, the CDR3 is TGTGCCAGCAGCTTAAGTCGGCAGGGAGGCTACACCTTC.

The rearrangement links TRBV4-1 to TRBJ1-2, with 10 bases identical to TRBD1. The CDR3 totals 13 residues. Unmatched junction bases numbered 4, after V lost 4 bases and J lost 8 bases. Per germline, CDR1 MGHRA and CDR2 YSYEKL. This CDR3 reads CASSLGTGAGYTF. The CDR3 DNA sequence: TGCGCCAGCAGCCTCGGGACAGGGGCCGGCTACACCTTC.

J is TRBJ2-1 and V is TRBV9; D might be TRBD2 (6 bases). The V end was cut by 0 bases, the J end by 2 bases, with 15 bases between. CDR1 is SGDLS, CDR2 YYNGEE, per germline. The CDR3 is made up of 17 amino acids. The CDR3 region has the DNA TGTGCCAGCAGCGTAGTACCCGGGAGAGGGGCCTACAATGAGCAGTTCTTC. This gives the protein CASSVVPGRGAYNEQFF.

The rearrangement links TRBV11-2 to TRBJ2-2; a possible D gene is TRBD2 (6 bases). The CDR3 loop spans 14 amino acids. V was trimmed by 4 bases and J by 4 bases, leaving 10 bases between them. The germline V gene encodes CDR1 SGHAT and CDR2 FQNNGV. As DNA, the CDR3 is TGTGCCAGCAGCTCGACTAGAGCCACCGGGGAGCTGTTTTTT. Its protein product is CASSSTRATGELFF.

This clone turned up a few times. The chain links TRBV7-3 to TRBJ2-1; 8 bases are shared with TRBD2. V shed 5 bases, J shed 3 bases, and the junction held 6 bases outside the gene matches. The CDR3 has 15 residues. Germline V CDR1 and CDR2: SGHTA, FQGTGA. This CDR3 is CASSLRGGLYNEQFF. The CDR3 DNA follows: TGTGCCAGCAGCCTACGGGGGGGGCTCTACAATGAGCAGTTCTTC.

The J gene is TRBJ1-4, the V gene TRBV7-2; perhaps TRBD1 as D (6 bases). V lost 5 bases and J 6 bases, leaving 10 bases between the germline ends. Looked up from germline, CDR1 is SGHTA and CDR2 is FQGNSA. CDR3 length: 13 residues. The CDR3 sequence: CASSRGGDEKLFF. In DNA form, the CDR3 reads TGTGCCAGCAGCCGCGGGGGCGATGAAAAACTGTTTTTT. Full variable domain (outside the CDR3, taken from reference TRBV7-2 and TRBJ1-4): GAGVSQSPSNKVTEKGKDVELRCDPISGHTALYWYRQSLGQGLEFLIYFQGNSAPDKSGLPSDRFSAERTGGSVSTLTIQRTQQEDSAVYLCASSRGGDEKLFFGSGTQLSVL.

The chain uses TRBV5-1 and TRBJ2-7; 7 positions match TRBD1. CDR1 SGHRS and CDR2 YFSETQ come from the germline V gene. V was clipped by 4 bases and J by 4 bases; unmatched bases: 5. CDR3 length: 13 amino acids. The CDR3 DNA reads TGCGCCAGCAGCCACAGGGGCGTTTACGAGCAGTACTTC. This translates into CASSHRGVYEQYF.

The chain employs TRBV2 and TRBJ1-6; D ambiguous. The CDR3 loop spans 16 amino acids. The germline V gene has CDR1 SNHLY and CDR2 FYNNEI. Trimming took off 3 bases at V and 5 bases at J, with 14 bases between the two ends. In DNA, the CDR3 is TGTGCCAGCAGTGATAGTCCCAGCGGCCATAATTCACCCCTCCACTTT. Its translation is CASSDSPSGHNSPLHF.